This T cell receptor beta chain appears in the sequencing data of a study of sequential checkpoint blockade in melanoma. Turning to the study itself: Maintenance nivolumab came after either treatment sequence.

Treatment specified: randomized to nivolumab then ipilimumab (arm A) or the reverse (arm B). The assay was immunoSEQ multiplex PCR, and TCRdb's table has in-frame clones only and misses some. The table records about 22,000 clones, about two thirds of them present only once. This clone appeared a few times. Germline-derived CDR1 and CDR2 are LGHNA and YNFKEQ. Trimming shortened V by 5 bases and J by 3 bases, and 17 bases separated the two germline ends. CDR3 length: 15 residues. Sample: CD8+ T cells sorted from blood (inferred from file names), taken from a patient given nivolumab and ipilimumab in sequence. J is TRBJ2-7 and V is TRBV4-2; weak D call: TRBD2 (6 bases). The sequence came from a human donor with melanoma. The CDR3 DNA reads as TGTGCCAGCAGCTCCGGGGGTGGGGGTTTCTACGAGCAGTACGTC. Translated: CASSSGGGGFYEQYV.